The clone carrying this T cell receptor (beta chain) was found a few times. Its antigen is unidentified. This record comes from a study of post-analysis software for immune sequencing data. Study-level points and caveats: TRBV5-6, TRBV5-1 and TRBV20-1 belonged to a set of a handful of TRBV segments that were more frequent in patients than controls. When compared against controls, multiple sclerosis patients showed significantly lower normalized Chao1 diversity.

V lost 1 base and J 7 bases, leaving 8 bases between the germline ends. Per germline, CDR1 MGHRA and CDR2 YSYEKL. The CDR3 has 14 residues. Unique molecular identifiers were present in the TCR beta cDNA libraries. Input amounts of roughly 0.9 to 10 million T cells were used. These gave 500,000 or so cDNA molecules, so each molecule approximated one T cell. TCRdb itself ran the PCR reads through MiXCR, one entry per CDR3 protein. Of around 500,000 distinct CDR3 sequences in the sample, about a third were seen once. The sequence was collected from a girl aged 2-17 years with multiple sclerosis. This chain joins TRBV4-1 and TRBJ1-6; no clear D. The specimen sequenced was blood. Here the CDR3 DNA reads TGCGCCAGCAGCCAAGTCAATATGAATTCACCCCTCCACTTT. It codes for CASSQVNMNSPLHF.